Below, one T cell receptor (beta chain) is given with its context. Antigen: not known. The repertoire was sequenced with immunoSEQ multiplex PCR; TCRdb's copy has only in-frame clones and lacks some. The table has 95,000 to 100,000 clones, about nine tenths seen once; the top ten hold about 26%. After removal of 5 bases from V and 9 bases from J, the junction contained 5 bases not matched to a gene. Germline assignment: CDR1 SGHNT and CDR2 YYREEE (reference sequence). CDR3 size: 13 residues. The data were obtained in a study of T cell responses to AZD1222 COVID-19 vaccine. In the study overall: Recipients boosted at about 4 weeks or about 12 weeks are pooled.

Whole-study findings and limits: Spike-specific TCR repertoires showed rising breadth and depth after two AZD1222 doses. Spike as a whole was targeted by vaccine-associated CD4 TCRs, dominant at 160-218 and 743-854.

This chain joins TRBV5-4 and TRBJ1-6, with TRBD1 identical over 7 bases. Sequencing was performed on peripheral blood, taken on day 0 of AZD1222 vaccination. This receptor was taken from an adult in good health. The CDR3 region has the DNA TGTGCCAGCAGAAGGGACAGTGCTTCACCCCTCCACTTT. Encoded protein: CASRRDSASPLHF.